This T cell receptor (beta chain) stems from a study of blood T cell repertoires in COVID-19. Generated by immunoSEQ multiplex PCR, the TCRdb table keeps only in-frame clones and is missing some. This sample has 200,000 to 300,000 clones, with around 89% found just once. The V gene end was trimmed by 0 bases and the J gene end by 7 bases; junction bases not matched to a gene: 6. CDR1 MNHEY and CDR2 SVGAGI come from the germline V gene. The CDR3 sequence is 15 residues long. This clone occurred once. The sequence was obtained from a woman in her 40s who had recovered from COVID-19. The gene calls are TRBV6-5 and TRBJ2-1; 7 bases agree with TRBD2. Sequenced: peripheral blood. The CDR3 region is CASSYSGGGLNEQFF. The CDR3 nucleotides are TGTGCCAGCAGTTACTCTGGCGGGGGTTTGAATGAGCAGTTCTTC.